This T cell receptor beta chain emerged from a study of T cell responses to AZD1222 COVID-19 vaccine. Across the whole study: Second doses that came at about 4 or about 12 weeks were put together. Overall study findings and caveats: Along spike, vaccine-associated CD4 TCRs were found throughout, with dominance at 160-218 and 743-854. It was only a handful of AZD1222 recipients who were seropositive at baseline. Donors were largely white British and mainly female; clonal diversity was possibly underestimated.

Sequencing was performed with immunoSEQ multiplex PCR; in TCRdb, only in-frame clones are kept and a portion is missing. In the table there are 150,000 or so clones, 89% of which are singletons. As to this clone: Its target is unknown.

Germline CDR1 and CDR2: LGHNA and YNFKEQ. The ends were cut back, 0 bases at V and 0 bases at J, with 12 bases in the middle. CDR3 length: 17 residues. This chain uses TRBV4-2 with TRBJ1-3, with D uncertain. The sample was peripheral blood, taken on day 0 of AZD1222 vaccination. The receptor was isolated from an adult in good health. The DNA for the CDR3 is TGTGCCAGCAGCCAAGATAGTTGGAGCAGCTCTGGAAACACCATATATTTT. Translation gives CASSQDSWSSSGNTIYF.